Listed below are T cell receptor beta chains from one sample, sequenced in a study of blood T cells in healthy people across ages. TCRdb passed the 5' RACE reads through MiXCR, listing each CDR3 protein once. The data show almost 1 million distinct CDR3 sequences, roughly 51% seen once. The sequenced material came from blood. Every receptor here comes from a woman aged 60-75 years in good health. CDR3s include the opening cysteine and the closing phenylalanine or tryptophan. D genes are given only for firm matches. Clone size is given for some rows only: seen once, a few or many times, or a class if the clone is expanded.

TRBV2,NA,TRBJ2-5,NA,CAGMMETQYF,TGTGCCGGCATGATGGAGACCCAGTACTTC
TRBV2,few,TRBJ1-4,NA,CASNMYKSTNEKLFF,TGTGCCAGCAATATGTACAAGTCAACTAATGAAAAACTGTTTTTT
TRBV10-1,NA,TRBJ2-3,NA,CAGQLGGTQYF,TGCGCCGGCCAATTGGGCGGAACGCAGTATTTT
TRBV5-1,NA,TRBJ2-2,NA,CASSLGGLSNTGELFF,TGCGCCAGCAGCTTGGGCGGACTAAGCAACACCGGGGAGCTGTTTTTT
TRBV12-3/TRBV12-4,few,TRBJ1-2,TRBD1,CASSFSGAGGYGYTF,TGTGCCAGCAGCTTCTCTGGGGCAGGGGGCTATGGCTACACCTTC
TRBV28,once,TRBJ2-5,TRBD2,CASSSPGTSGNTKLNEQYF,TGTGCCAGCAGTTCCCCCGGGACTAGCGGGAATACAAAGCTCAATGAGCAGTACTTC
TRBV20-1,NA,TRBJ2-3,TRBD2,CSAKRGVDTQYF,TGCAGTGCGAAGCGGGGGGTAGATACGCAGTATTTT
TRBV12-3/TRBV12-4,NA,TRBJ1-1,NA,CASSSGDRGNTEAFF,TGTGCCAGCAGCTCGGGGGATCGGGGGAACACTGAAGCTTTCTTT
TRBV6-2/TRBV6-3,once,TRBJ2-7,TRBD1,CASSRRQGLVYEQYF,TGTGCCAGCAGCCGACGACAGGGGTTAGTCTACGAGCAGTACTTC
TRBV20-1,NA,TRBJ2-1,NA,CSARDTGVGLFNEQFF,TGCAGTGCTAGGGATACGGGAGTAGGGCTGTTTAATGAGCAGTTCTTC
TRBV14,NA,TRBJ1-1,NA,CASSPPGRLFAEAFF,TGTGCCAGCAGCCCTCCAGGTCGGCTATTCGCTGAAGCTTTCTTT
TRBV29-1,many,TRBJ1-2,NA,CSVAQERSYGYTF,TGCAGCGTAGCGCAGGAGAGGTCCTATGGCTACACCTTC
TRBV13,once,TRBJ2-2,NA,CASSGRRDKTHLLTGELFF,TGTGCCAGCAGCGGGCGCAGGGACAAAACCCACCTACTAACCGGGGAGCTGTTTTTT
TRBV7-2,few,TRBJ2-3,NA,CASSLQSDRSTDTQYF,TGTGCCAGCAGCTTACAAAGCGACAGGTCCACAGATACGCAGTATTTT
TRBV2,few,TRBJ2-3,TRBD1,CASSGFLTGENTDTQYF,TGTGCCAGCAGTGGATTCTTGACAGGGGAGAACACAGATACGCAGTATTTT
TRBV5-1,NA,TRBJ2-1,TRBD2,CASSLERGSGHSYNEQFF,TGCGCCAGCAGCTTGGAGCGGGGGTCAGGCCACTCCTACAATGAGCAGTTCTTC
TRBV5-6,NA,TRBJ1-5,NA,CASSLSISNQPQHF,TGTGCCAGCAGCTTGAGTATTAGCAATCAGCCCCAGCATTTT
TRBV7-2,NA,TRBJ2-5,TRBD2,CASSWLAGGGKETQYF,TGTGCCAGCAGCTGGCTAGCGGGAGGAGGGAAGGAGACCCAGTACTTC
TRBV3-1,NA,TRBJ2-2,TRBD2,CASSPPGLAGASGELFF,TGTGCCAGCAGCCCCCCGGGACTAGCGGGAGCATCTGGGGAGCTGTTTTTT
TRBV20-1,NA,TRBJ2-5,TRBD1,CSARAGTGMETQYF,TGCAGTGCTAGAGCCGGGACAGGGATGGAGACCCAGTACTTC
TRBV4-2,NA,TRBJ2-5,NA,CASSQEVRETQYF,TGTGCCAGCAGCCAAGAGGTTCGGGAGACCCAGTACTTC
TRBV6-6,NA,TRBJ2-7,NA,CACTTEYEQYF,TGTGCCTGCACGACAGAGTACGAGCAGTACTTC
TRBV6-2/TRBV6-3,NA,TRBJ2-3,TRBD1,CASSYNRDRGTDTQYF,TGTGCCAGCAGTTATAACCGGGACAGGGGGACAGATACGCAGTATTTT
TRBV24-1,once,TRBJ2-7,TRBD1,CATSDFSRQGLDNEQYF,TGTGCCACCAGTGATTTTTCGCGACAGGGGCTGGACAATGAGCAGTACTTC
TRBV11-2,few,TRBJ1-4,TRBD1,CASSLEGQGSEKLFF,TGTGCCAGCAGCTTAGAGGGACAGGGGAGTGAAAAACTGTTTTTT
TRBV11-2,NA,TRBJ1-2,NA,CASTSIDRRNYGYTF,TGTGCCAGCACCTCCATCGACAGGCGTAACTATGGCTACACCTTC
TRBV2,NA,TRBJ2-6,NA,CASSVEGGRNSVANVLTF,TGTGCCAGCAGTGTTGAGGGAGGTCGTAACTCTGTGGCCAACGTCCTGACTTTC
TRBV7-3,NA,TRBJ2-6,NA,CASSLEHTGANVLTF,TGTGCCAGCAGCTTAGAGCATACTGGGGCCAACGTCCTGACTTTC
TRBV18,many,TRBJ2-6,NA,CASSPQSSGANVLTF,TGTGCCAGCTCACCCCAGAGCTCTGGGGCCAACGTCCTGACTTTC
TRBV9,NA,TRBJ2-3,NA,CASSGAPSDTQYF,TGTGCCAGCAGCGGGGCCCCCTCGGATACGCAGTATTTT
TRBV7-2,NA,TRBJ2-3,TRBD2,CASSSNQRGTEYF,TGTGCCAGCAGCTCCAACCAGCGGGGTACAGAGTATTTT